This TCR beta chain was found in a study of cytomegalovirus exposure and HLA in healthy donors. Turning to the study itself: Falling in the Caucasian-associated ancestry cluster were 65% to 90% of about 400 genotyped donors. Study results and caveats: The Asian-associated ancestry cluster reportedly had fewer N-insertions than the approximately 650-donor mean in a later analysis.

In regard to this clone: Antigen unknown.

PCR employed 60 Vbeta and 13 Jbeta primers. As handled by the study authors: Approximately 79 million unique TCR beta chains, some 10 million of them shared, were counted by a later analysis. Profiling relied on immunoSEQ multiplex PCR, and the TCRdb table lists in-frame clones only, not all of them. V, J and clone size were drawn from that table, and D and trimming were deduced from the DNA. Among some 210,000 clones, around 86% were seen once, and the ten largest hold roughly 10%. CDR3 length: 15 amino acids. Germline CDR1 and CDR2: MNHNS and SASEGT. Trimming at V came to 6 bases and at J to 1 base, leaving 5 bases not matched to a gene.

The source is a woman between 45 and 65 years old in good health and CMV-seropositive. V usage is TRBV6-1 and J usage is TRBJ1-1; 10 positions match TRBD1. The sequenced sample was PBMCs. The CDR3: CASRAGTGENTEAFF. The CDR3 DNA sequence: TGTGCCAGCAGAGCCGGGACAGGGGAGAACACTGAAGCTTTCTTT.